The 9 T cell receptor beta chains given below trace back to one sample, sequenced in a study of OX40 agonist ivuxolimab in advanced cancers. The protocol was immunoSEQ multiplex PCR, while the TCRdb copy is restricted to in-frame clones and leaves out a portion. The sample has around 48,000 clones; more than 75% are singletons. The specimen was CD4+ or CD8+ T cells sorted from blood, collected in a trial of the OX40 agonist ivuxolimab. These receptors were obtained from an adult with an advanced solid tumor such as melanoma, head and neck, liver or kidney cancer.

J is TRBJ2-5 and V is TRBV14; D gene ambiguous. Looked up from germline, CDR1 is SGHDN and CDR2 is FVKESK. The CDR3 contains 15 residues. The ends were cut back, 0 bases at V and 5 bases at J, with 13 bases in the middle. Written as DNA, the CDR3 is TGTGCCAGCAGCCAAGATGTTGCCTGGGGTGAGACCCAGTACTTC. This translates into CASSQDVAWGETQYF.

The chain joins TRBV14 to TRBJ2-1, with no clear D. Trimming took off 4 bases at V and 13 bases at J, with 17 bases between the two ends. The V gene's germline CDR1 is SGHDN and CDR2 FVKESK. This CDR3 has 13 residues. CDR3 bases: TGTGCCAGCAGCCTCTACTATCCCGAAGATCAGTTCTTC. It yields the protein CASSLYYPEDQFF. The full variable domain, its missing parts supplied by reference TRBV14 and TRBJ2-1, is EAGVTQFPSHSVIEKGQTVTLRCDPISGHDNLYWYRRVMGKEIKFLLHFVKESKQDESGMPNNRFLAERTGGTYSTLKVQPAELEDSGVYFCASSLYYPEDQFFGPGTRLTVL.

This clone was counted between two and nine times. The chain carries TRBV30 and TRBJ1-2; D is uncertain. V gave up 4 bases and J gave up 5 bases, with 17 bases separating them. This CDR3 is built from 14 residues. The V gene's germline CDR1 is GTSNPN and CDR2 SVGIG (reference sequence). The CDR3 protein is CAWTRKEDRYGYTF. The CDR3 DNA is TGTGCCTGGACACGGAAGGAGGATCGGTATGGCTACACCTTC.

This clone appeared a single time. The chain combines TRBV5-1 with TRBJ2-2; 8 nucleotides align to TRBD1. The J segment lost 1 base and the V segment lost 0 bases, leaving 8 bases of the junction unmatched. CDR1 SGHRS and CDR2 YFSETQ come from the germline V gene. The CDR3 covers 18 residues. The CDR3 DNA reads TGCGCCAGCAGCTTGGGGCAGGGGGCCCGGGGGAACACCGGGGAGCTGTTTTTT. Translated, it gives CASSLGQGARGNTGELFF.

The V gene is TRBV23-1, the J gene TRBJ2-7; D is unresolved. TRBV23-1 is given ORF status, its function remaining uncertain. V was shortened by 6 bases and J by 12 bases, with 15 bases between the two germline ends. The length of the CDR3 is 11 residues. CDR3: CASRRPTVVYF. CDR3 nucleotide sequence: TGCGCCAGCAGGCGCCCCACAGTGGTGTACTTC.

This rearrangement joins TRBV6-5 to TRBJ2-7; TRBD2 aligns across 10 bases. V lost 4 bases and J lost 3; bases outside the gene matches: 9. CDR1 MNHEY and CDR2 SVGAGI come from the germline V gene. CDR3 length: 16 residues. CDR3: CASSSGLAVDGYEQYF. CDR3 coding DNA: TGTGCCAGCAGTTCCGGACTAGCGGTTGATGGCTACGAGCAGTACTTC.

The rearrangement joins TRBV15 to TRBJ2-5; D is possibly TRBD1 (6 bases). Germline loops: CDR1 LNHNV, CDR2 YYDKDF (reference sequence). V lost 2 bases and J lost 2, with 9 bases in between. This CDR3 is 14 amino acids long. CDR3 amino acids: CATSRRTDQETQYF. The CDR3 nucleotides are TGTGCCACCAGCAGACGGACAGATCAAGAGACCCAGTACTTC.

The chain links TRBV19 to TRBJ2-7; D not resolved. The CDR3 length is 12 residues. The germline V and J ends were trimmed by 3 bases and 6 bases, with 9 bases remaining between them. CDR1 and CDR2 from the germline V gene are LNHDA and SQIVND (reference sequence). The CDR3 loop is CASSISPSEQYF. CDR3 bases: TGTGCCAGTAGTATCTCGCCGAGCGAGCAGTACTTC. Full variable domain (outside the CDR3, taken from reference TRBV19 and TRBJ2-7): DGGITQSPKYLFRKEGQNVTLSCEQNLNHDAMYWYRQDPGQGLRLIYYSQIVNDFQKGDIAEGYSVSREKKESFPLTVTSAQKNPTAFYLCASSISPSEQYFGPGTRLTVT.

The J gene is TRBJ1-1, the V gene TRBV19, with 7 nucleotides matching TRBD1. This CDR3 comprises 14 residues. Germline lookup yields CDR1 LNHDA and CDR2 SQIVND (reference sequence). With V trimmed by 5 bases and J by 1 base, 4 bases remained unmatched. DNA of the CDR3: TGTGCCAGTAGTCCCGGGACAGAGAACACTGAAGCTTTCTTT. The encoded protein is CASSPGTENTEAFF.